The clone carrying this TCR beta chain counts as medium-sized. The sample's time point: after trial treatment. The treatment was: LDRT plus nivolumab, ipilimumab, low-dose cyclophosphamide and aspirin (RACIN trial). Tumors of eligible patients were advanced, solid and lacking tumor-infiltrating lymphocytes. Trimming removed 4 bases at V and 4 bases at J, with 9 bases between. Germline V gene sequence: CDR1 WNHNN, CDR2 SYGVQD (reference sequence). The CDR3 sequence is 13 residues long. The sample is drawn from a study of low-dose radiotherapy and immunotherapy resistance in tumors. Study information: Every two weeks patients got nivolumab 240 mg flat dose, plus ipilimumab 1 mg/kg every six weeks, intravenously.

Alpha and beta chains were covered, as first-strand cDNA relied on TRAV- and TRBV-specific primers. TCRs were put through around 20 PCR cycles of amplification with Phusion. A constant-region primer and the V-primer adapter served as the primer pair. Each CDR3 protein is one row after TCRdb ran MiXCR on the reads. The repertoire holds under 70,000 distinct CDR3 sequences, 20% to 25% seen once, with around 7% in the top ten. The starting material was PBMCs, obtained after low-dose radiotherapy plus immunotherapy. The chain has TRBV10-1 and TRBJ2-3; D is uncertain. The sequence was obtained from a male donor with prostate cancer. As DNA, the CDR3 is TGCGCCAGCAGTGGGCTAGAAGCAGATACGCAGTATTTT. Translating it yields CASSGLEADTQYF.